Presented here are 6 T cell receptor beta chains from one specimen sequenced in a study of regulatory dendritic cells for organ transplantation. Produced via immunoSEQ multiplex PCR; TCRdb's table is partial and in-frame only. This table has 25,000 to 30,000 clones, roughly 85% appearing once. Sequencing was performed on naive CD8+ T cells from blood. This sample's subset: CD45RA+ naive T cells. The source is a human donor in good health.

The chain has TRBV2 and TRBJ1-1; weak D call: TRBD1 (5 bases). The CDR3 runs to 14 residues. The V end was cut by 2 bases, the J end by 4 bases, with 11 bases between. Germline V gene sequence: CDR1 SNHLY, CDR2 FYNNEI. As DNA, the CDR3 is TGTGCCAGCAGTGAACCCCTGGGGGGCACTGAAGCTTTCTTT. As protein: CASSEPLGGTEAFF.

The V call is TRBV5-1, the J call TRBJ2-4, with 9 bases lining up with TRBD1. This CDR3 comprises 14 residues. V was clipped by 5 bases and J by 4 bases; unmatched bases: 4. Germline V CDR1 and CDR2: SGHRS, YFSETQ. The CDR3 protein is CASRLTGGKNIQYF. DNA of the CDR3: TGCGCCAGCAGGCTGACAGGGGGTAAAAACATTCAGTACTTC.

J is TRBJ1-1 and V is TRBV7-9; D gene uncertain. V lost 7 bases and J lost 7, with 16 bases in between. This CDR3 is 13 amino acids long. Germline values: CDR1 SEHNR, CDR2 FQNEAQ (reference sequence). The CDR3 loop is CASTSLAEGEAFF. CDR3 coding DNA: TGTGCCAGCACCTCCCTCGCCGAGGGTGAAGCTTTCTTT.

This chain joins TRBV4-2 and TRBJ1-5; no reliable D call. Germline V gene data show CDR1 as LGHNA and CDR2 as YNFKEQ. The V end was cut by 0 bases, the J end by 2 bases, with 8 bases between. The CDR3 length is 15 residues. DNA for the CDR3: TGTGCCAGCAGCCAAGAGGGGAGCGGCAATCAGCCCCAGCATTTT. Amino acid sequence: CASSQEGSGNQPQHF.

The chain uses TRBV5-1 and TRBJ2-5; tentatively, D is TRBD1 (6 bases). The CDR3 has 16 amino acids. Germline V gene sequence: CDR1 SGHRS, CDR2 YFSETQ. V lost 0 bases and J lost 2, with 14 bases in between. The CDR3 here is CASSLGPGDGQETQYF. The CDR3 DNA reads as TGCGCCAGCAGCTTGGGACCAGGGGATGGGCAAGAGACCCAGTACTTC.

This chain joins TRBV6-5 and TRBJ1-1, with TRBD1 as a possible D gene (5 bases). Deletions cut 2 bases from V and 8 bases from J, with 12 bases between. The length of the CDR3 is 13 residues. Germline-derived CDR1 and CDR2 are MNHEY and SVGAGI. The CDR3 reads CASSYDRGLEAFF. In DNA, the CDR3 is TGTGCCAGCAGTTACGACCGGGGGTTAGAAGCTTTCTTT.